This TCR beta chain originates from a study of T cell repertoires in cytomegalovirus infection. For the study at large: CMV epitopes that were recently identified and HLA-C-restricted were used alongside well-studied HLA-B-restricted ones. Public TCR beta signatures indicated both CMV infection and matching HLA type. General study findings and limits: Cumulative public TCR beta family frequency identified CMV carriers with the relevant HLA. Predominance within the ex vivo response was attributable to HLA-C-restricted CMV-specific TCR beta clonotypes.

TCRdb processed the reads anew with MiXCR; each CDR3 protein has one entry. The table records 450,000 to 600,000 distinct CDR3 sequences, approximately 46% of them present only once. Remarks on this clonotype: What it binds is unknown.

This material consisted of cultured PBMCs, taken from culture after CMV antigen stimulation. This sequence originates from a human donor in good health (CMV status not recorded). Some clones in this sample may be carry-over from other donors' samples.

Here the CDR3 DNA reads TGTGCCAGCAGCTACAGTGGACAGGGTCGGGGCTACACCTTC. Protein: CASSYSGQGRGYTF. The chain is built from TRBV7-9 and TRBJ1-2; 8 bases are shared with TRBD1. This CDR3 is built from 14 residues. CDR1 and CDR2 from the germline V gene are SEHNR and FQNEAQ (reference sequence). The junction had 9 bases not matched to a gene; V was cut back by 4 bases and J by 8 bases.